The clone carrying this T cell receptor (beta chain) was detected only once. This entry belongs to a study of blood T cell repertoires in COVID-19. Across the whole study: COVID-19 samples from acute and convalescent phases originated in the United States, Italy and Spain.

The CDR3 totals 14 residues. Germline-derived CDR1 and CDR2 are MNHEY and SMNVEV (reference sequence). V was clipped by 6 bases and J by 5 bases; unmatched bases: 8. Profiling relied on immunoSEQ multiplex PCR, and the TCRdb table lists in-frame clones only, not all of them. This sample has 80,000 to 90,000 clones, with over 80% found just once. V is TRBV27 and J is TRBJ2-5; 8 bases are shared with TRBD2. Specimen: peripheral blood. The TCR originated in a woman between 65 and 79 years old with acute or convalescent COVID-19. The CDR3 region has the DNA TGTGCCAGCAGACCACTAGCGGCCGGGGAGACCCAGTACTTC. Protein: CASRPLAAGETQYF.